This entry lists 9 T cell receptor beta chains sequenced from one sample in a study of cytomegalovirus exposure and HLA in healthy donors. TCRdb keeps only in-frame clones here, not all; method: immunoSEQ multiplex PCR. The sample lists about 130,000 clones; around 90% were seen once. The sequenced sample consisted of PBMCs. Receptor source: a woman in her twenties or thirties in good health and CMV-seropositive.

This rearrangement joins TRBV2 to TRBJ2-3; possible D gene TRBD2, 5 bases. Trimming removed 3 bases from V and 3 bases from J, with 16 bases in between. The CDR3 contains 16 residues. Looked up from germline, CDR1 is SNHLY and CDR2 is FYNNEI. CDR3 DNA sequence: TGTGCCAGCAGTGAGAGGGCCCTAACGGGGACAGATACGCAGTATTTT. Encoded protein: CASSERALTGTDTQYF. Full variable domain (rest looked up from reference TRBV2 and TRBJ2-3): EPEVTQTPSHQVTQMGQEVILRCVPISNHLYFYWYRQILGQKVEFLVSFYNNEISEKSEIFDDQFSVERPDGSNFTLKIRSTKLEDSAMYFCASSERALTGTDTQYFGPGTRLTVL.

This chain joins TRBV13 and TRBJ2-1; 10 bases map to TRBD2. V dropped 0 bases and J dropped 8; count of bases not matched to a gene: 7. This CDR3 spans 16 amino acids. Germline values: CDR1 PRHDT, CDR2 FYEKMQ (reference sequence). CDR3 coding DNA: TGTGCCAGCAGCTTAGGCCTGGCTAGCGGGAGTTATGAGCAGTTCTTC. The encoded protein is CASSLGLASGSYEQFF.

This chain links TRBV7-9 with TRBJ1-1, with D tentatively TRBD1 (6 bases). Per the germline V gene, CDR1 is SEHNR and CDR2 is FQNEAQ (reference sequence). The CDR3 is made up of 11 amino acids. Trimming took 8 bases from V and 3 from J, leaving 7 bases between them. The CDR3 sequence: CASPGDTEAFF. CDR3 nucleotides: TGTGCCAGCCCAGGGGACACTGAAGCTTTCTTT. Based on the CDR3 plus reference TRBV7-9 and TRBJ1-1, the full variable domain is DTGVSQNPRHKITKRGQNVTFRCDPISEHNRLYWYRQTLGQGPEFLTYFQNEAQLEKSRLLSDRFSAERPKGSFSTLEIQRTEQGDSAMYLCASPGDTEAFFGQGTRLTVV.

The V gene is TRBV6-6, the J gene TRBJ1-5, with 11 bases identical to TRBD1. Germline loops: CDR1 MNHNY, CDR2 SVGAGI (reference sequence). This CDR3 is 14 amino acids long. The ends lost 4 bases at V and 15 bases at J; junction bases unmatched: 11. CDR3 protein: CASSSDRGRGNWHF. As DNA, the CDR3 is TGTGCCAGCAGTTCGGACAGGGGGCGAGGTAATTGGCATTTT.

The chain carries TRBV27 and TRBJ2-3, with a weak D call TRBD2 (6 bases). The CDR3 is made up of 12 amino acids. CDR1 is MNHEY, CDR2 SMNVEV, per germline (reference sequence). Trimming took 8 bases from V and 9 from J, leaving 15 bases between them. The CDR3 sequence is CASGDSGMTQYF. The DNA for the CDR3 is TGTGCCAGCGGGGACTCCGGCATGACGCAGTATTTT.

The rearrangement links TRBV5-4 to TRBJ1-6; possibly TRBD1 for D (5 bases). CDR3 length equals 14 residues. Trimming stripped 4 bases from V and 12 bases from J, with 17 bases between. Per germline, CDR1 SGHNT and CDR2 YYREEE (reference sequence). Here the CDR3 reads CASSLTPGRRPLHF. The CDR3 nucleotides are TGTGCCAGCAGCCTCACCCCAGGGAGGAGACCCCTCCACTTT.

CDR3 nucleotide sequence: TGTGCCAGCTCCGGGGGATCAGGGATTGCAGCTACCTATGGCTACACCTTC. This encodes CASSGGSGIAATYGYTF. The V gene is TRBV5-6, the J gene TRBJ1-2; possible D gene TRBD1, 5 bases. CDR1 and CDR2 (germline): SGHDT, YYEEEE. The CDR3 consists of 17 residues. Trimming removed 7 bases at V and 4 bases at J, with 26 bases between. Combining the CDR3 with reference TRBV5-6 and TRBJ1-2 gives the whole variable domain DAGVTQSPTHLIKTRGQQVTLRCSPKSGHDTVSWYQQALGQGPQFIFQYYEEEERQRGNFPDRFSGHQFPNYSSELNVNALLLGDSALYLCASSGGSGIAATYGYTFGSGTRLTVV.

The chain couples TRBV5-1 to TRBJ1-2; TRBD1 is a possible D gene (5 bases). The CDR3 covers 13 residues. The germline V and J ends were trimmed by 4 bases and 2 bases, with 9 bases remaining between them. Germline CDR1 and CDR2: SGHRS and YFSETQ. CDR3 region: CASSLTVNYGYTF. CDR3 in DNA: TGCGCCAGCAGCCTGACAGTAAACTATGGCTACACCTTC.

The rearrangement joins TRBV2 to TRBJ2-7, with D possibly being TRBD1 (5 bases). The germline CDR1 and CDR2 sequences are SNHLY and FYNNEI. V lost 4 bases and J lost 1, with 8 bases in between. This CDR3 is 13 amino acids long. Written as DNA, the CDR3 is TGTGCCAGCAGTGTTAGGGGTTCCTACGAGCAGTACTTC. Encoded protein: CASSVRGSYEQYF.